The rows below give T cell receptor beta chains drawn from one sample of a study of beta chain features in type 1 diabetes. Method: immunoSEQ multiplex PCR; TCRdb's copy keeps in-frame clones and lacks some. The profile covers under 90,000 clones, with 25% to 35% appearing a single time and approximately 0.45% taken by the ten largest. The sample was stem cell memory CD4+ T cells from blood. These receptors all stem from a young woman in good health. Both conserved end residues are part of each CDR3. A D gene is named only where the DNA matches it firmly. The size entry is marked missing in some rows and otherwise reads once, few, many or a size class.

CDR3aa: CASSTPVAFF; CDR3nt: TGTGCCAGCAGCACACCTGTAGCTTTCTTT; j_gene: TRBJ1-1; d_gene: .; abundance: .; v_gene: TRBV2
CDR3aa: CASSYRPQTSTDTQYF; CDR3nt: TGCGCCAGCAGCTACCGGCCTCAGACAAGCACAGATACGCAGTATTTT; j_gene: TRBJ2-3; d_gene: .; abundance: few; v_gene: TRBV5-1
CDR3aa: CASIRRQGAWETQYF; CDR3nt: TGCGCCAGCATCCGACGACAGGGGGCATGGGAGACCCAGTACTTC; j_gene: TRBJ2-5; d_gene: TRBD1; abundance: .; v_gene: TRBV23-1
CDR3aa: CASTIGTGGTDTQYF; CDR3nt: TGTGCCAGTACGATCGGGACGGGGGGCACAGATACGCAGTATTTT; j_gene: TRBJ2-3; d_gene: .; abundance: .; v_gene: TRBV19
CDR3aa: CASSLALTGTGSTEAFF; CDR3nt: TGCGCCAGCAGCTTGGCCCTCACCGGGACAGGGAGCACTGAAGCTTTCTTT; j_gene: TRBJ1-1; d_gene: TRBD1; abundance: .; v_gene: TRBV5-1
CDR3aa: CASSSRRAVQFF; CDR3nt: TGTGCCAGCAGTTCCCGGAGGGCTGTGCAGTTCTTC; j_gene: TRBJ2-1; d_gene: .; abundance: .; v_gene: TRBV6-5
CDR3aa: CASGLEGAIYGYTF; CDR3nt: TGTGCTAGTGGTTTAGAAGGGGCTATCTATGGCTACACCTTC; j_gene: TRBJ1-2; d_gene: .; abundance: .; v_gene: TRBV12-5
CDR3aa: CASSLGGLSTDTQYF; CDR3nt: TGTGCCAGCAGCTTAGGAGGACTATCCACAGATACGCAGTATTTT; j_gene: TRBJ2-3; d_gene: .; abundance: .; v_gene: TRBV7-2
CDR3aa: CASSPPSGDETQYF; CDR3nt: TGTGCCAGCTCACCACCTAGCGGGGATGAGACCCAGTACTTC; j_gene: TRBJ2-5; d_gene: TRBD2; abundance: many; v_gene: TRBV18
CDR3aa: CASSSPGTGLRNEQFF; CDR3nt: TGTGCCAGCAGCTCGCCCGGGACAGGGCTCAGGAATGAGCAGTTCTTC; j_gene: TRBJ2-1; d_gene: TRBD1; abundance: .; v_gene: TRBV7-3
CDR3aa: CASRLVWREGEGHEQFF; CDR3nt: TGCGCCAGCAGACTCGTTTGGCGGGAGGGGGAGGGTCATGAGCAGTTCTTC; j_gene: TRBJ2-1; d_gene: TRBD2; abundance: .; v_gene: TRBV4-1
CDR3aa: CASSYSGRETDTQYF; CDR3nt: TGTGCCAGCAGTTATAGCGGGAGGGAAACAGATACGCAGTATTTT; j_gene: TRBJ2-3; d_gene: TRBD2; abundance: .; v_gene: TRBV6-5
CDR3aa: CASRLAGGSYEQYF; CDR3nt: TGCGCCAGCAGGCTAGCGGGAGGGTCCTACGAGCAGTACTTC; j_gene: TRBJ2-7; d_gene: TRBD2; abundance: .; v_gene: TRBV4-1
CDR3aa: CASGYGTPGNTIYF; CDR3nt: TGTGCCAGTGGGTACGGGACACCTGGAAACACCATATATTTT; j_gene: TRBJ1-3; d_gene: .; abundance: few; v_gene: TRBV2
CDR3aa: CASSHRDTPVYGYTF; CDR3nt: TGCGCCAGCAGCCATCGGGACACCCCGGTCTACGGCTACACCTTC; j_gene: TRBJ1-2; d_gene: .; abundance: .; v_gene: TRBV4-1
CDR3aa: CASSEGRAPTDTQYF; CDR3nt: TGTGCCAGCAGTGAGGGGAGGGCCCCCACAGATACGCAGTATTTT; j_gene: TRBJ2-3; d_gene: TRBD2; abundance: .; v_gene: TRBV2
CDR3aa: CASSAGTSLRQYF; CDR3nt: TGTGCCAGCAGCGCCGGGACTAGCCTTCGGCAGTACTTC; j_gene: TRBJ2-5; d_gene: TRBD2; abundance: .; v_gene: TRBV7-2
CDR3aa: CASSKVGWTGGKFF; CDR3nt: TGTGCCAGCAGCAAAGTAGGCTGGACAGGGGGGAAGTTCTTC; j_gene: TRBJ2-1; d_gene: .; abundance: .; v_gene: TRBV21-1
CDR3aa: CASSRDRAPHEQFF; CDR3nt: TGTGCCAGCAGTCGGGACAGGGCGCCGCATGAGCAGTTCTTC; j_gene: TRBJ2-1; d_gene: TRBD1; abundance: .; v_gene: TRBV2
CDR3aa: CASSPLSSRHQPQHF; CDR3nt: TGCGCCAGCAGCCCCCTCTCTAGCCGGCATCAGCCCCAGCATTTT; j_gene: TRBJ1-5; d_gene: .; abundance: .; v_gene: TRBV4-1
CDR3aa: CASTPTRQPQHF; CDR3nt: TGTGCCAGCACCCCTACGAGACAGCCCCAGCATTTT; j_gene: TRBJ1-5; d_gene: .; abundance: few; v_gene: TRBV6-5
CDR3aa: CASGRETQYF; CDR3nt: TGTGCCAGCGGGCGTGAGACCCAGTACTTC; j_gene: TRBJ2-5; d_gene: .; abundance: .; v_gene: TRBV11-2
CDR3aa: CASSLGGQVGYTF; CDR3nt: TGTGCCAGCAGCTTAGGGGGGCAGGTGGGCTACACCTTC; j_gene: TRBJ1-2; d_gene: .; abundance: few; v_gene: TRBV7-2
CDR3aa: CASSYSVQGAYQPQHF; CDR3nt: TGTGCCAGCAGTTACTCGGTTCAGGGGGCCTATCAGCCCCAGCATTTT; j_gene: TRBJ1-5; d_gene: TRBD1; abundance: .; v_gene: TRBV6-6
CDR3aa: CASSSIAGSRQNTDTQYF; CDR3nt: TGTGCCAGCAGCTCGATAGCGGGGTCGAGACAAAACACAGATACGCAGTATTTT; j_gene: TRBJ2-3; d_gene: TRBD2; abundance: .; v_gene: TRBV11-2
CDR3aa: CASSLGLAETQYF; CDR3nt: TGTGCCAGCAGCTTAGGACTAGCGGAGACCCAGTACTTC; j_gene: TRBJ2-5; d_gene: TRBD2; abundance: .; v_gene: TRBV11-2
CDR3aa: CASSFQGAETQYF; CDR3nt: TGTGCCAGCAGCTTCCAGGGGGCAGAGACCCAGTACTTC; j_gene: TRBJ2-5; d_gene: TRBD1; abundance: few; v_gene: TRBV7-2
CDR3aa: CAWSVGGRQPQHF; CDR3nt: TGTGCCTGGAGTGTAGGAGGTAGGCAGCCCCAGCATTTT; j_gene: TRBJ1-5; d_gene: .; abundance: few; v_gene: TRBV30